The 7 T cell receptor beta chains in this list originate from one sample, sequenced in a study of regulatory T cells in long-lasting Graves disease. Specified time point: newly diagnosed GD, antithyroid drugs for less than 3 months. The authors made the TCR library using RNA they extracted from PBMCs. Through Arm-PCR of CDR3 regions and iRepertoire HTBI primers, TCR beta libraries were built. TCRdb processed the multiplex PCR reads anew with MiXCR; each CDR3 protein has one entry. The sample records hundreds of thousands of distinct CDR3 sequences, 15% to 20% being singletons. These records were also assigned to another study, of T cells in Graves' hyperthyroidism and ophthalmopathy.

The material was peripheral blood mononuclear cells (PBMCs), obtained at new diagnosis, from a patient treated with antithyroid drugs. The receptors shown here come from a woman aged 25 to 39 with Graves disease.

This clonotype was seen only a few times. The rearrangement links TRBV4-1 to TRBJ2-1, with a tentative D call TRBD1 (6 bases). Trimming shortened V by 4 bases and J by 4 bases, and 23 bases separated the two germline ends. Germline V gene sequence: CDR1 MGHRA, CDR2 YSYEKL. CDR3 length: 18 amino acids. CDR3 DNA: TGCGCCAGCAGCCGCTCGACTGGGATTTTAGGGGGATACAATGAGCAGTTCTTC. The encoded protein is CASSRSTGILGGYNEQFF.

The rearrangement uses TRBV7-2 and TRBJ2-7; TRBD1 matches 8 bases. This CDR3 region has 15 residues. The germline CDR1 and CDR2 sequences are SGHTA and FQGNSA. With V trimmed by 8 bases and J by 0 bases, 9 bases remained unmatched. CDR3 nucleotides: TGTGCCAGCGACCCGGGACAGGCTTCCTCCTACGAGCAGTACTTC. This gives the protein CASDPGQASSYEQYF.

In this sample, this clonotype turned up a few times. At one boundary the junction diverges from the germline segment, which might be a read error. The chain employs TRBV5-1 and TRBJ2-1; D not resolved. CDR1 and CDR2 from the germline V gene are SGHRS and YFSETQ. The CDR3 consists of 13 residues. CDR3 in amino acids: CASSLALETKKVF. DNA for the CDR3: TGCGCCAGCAGCTTGGCCCTGGAGACCAAGAAGGTCTTC.

In regard to this clonotype: A much larger clone lies a single base off, so this may be a read error. This chain links TRBV11-2 with TRBJ2-7; D not resolved. The CDR3 sequence is 15 residues long. V was cut by 1 base and J by 3 bases, with 13 bases left in between. Germline CDR1 and CDR2: SGHAT and FQNNGV. In DNA form, the CDR3 reads TGTGCCAGCAGCTTAGGGACCGCCGGCATCTACGAGCAGTACTTC. Translating gives CASSLGTAGIYEQYF. Full variable domain (outside the CDR3, taken from reference TRBV11-2 and TRBJ2-7): EAGVAQSPRYKIIEKRQSVAFWCNPISGHATLYWYQQILGQGPKLLIQFQNNGVVDDSQLPKDRFSAERLKGVDSTLKIQPAKLEDSAVYLCASSLGTAGIYEQYFGPGTRLTVT.

The rearrangement links TRBV24-1 to TRBJ2-3, with TRBD2 as a possible D gene (6 bases). This CDR3 is built from 17 residues. The germline gives CDR1 KGHDR, CDR2 SFDVKD. V was pared by 0 bases and J by 0 bases, with 12 bases between. This CDR3 is CATSDLGAGRSTDTQYF. CDR3 DNA: TGTGCCACCAGTGATTTGGGAGCGGGTCGGAGCACAGATACGCAGTATTTT.

This clonotype was found many times. V gene TRBV2 combines with J gene TRBJ2-3; D call uncertain. Trimming pared 7 bases from V and 6 bases from J, leaving 17 bases between. Germline values: CDR1 SNHLY, CDR2 FYNNEI. The CDR3 runs 14 residues. The CDR3: CASIGYYQRDTQYF. CDR3 bases: TGTGCCAGCATCGGGTATTACCAACGGGATACGCAGTATTTT.

This clonotype turned up a few times. The gene calls are TRBV20-1 and TRBJ2-2; D is possibly TRBD1 (6 bases). This CDR3 comprises 15 residues. The germline V gene has CDR1 DFQATT and CDR2 SNEGSKA (reference sequence). Trimming stripped 0 bases from V and 4 bases from J, with 12 bases between. CDR3 protein: CSARDQGRITGELFF. CDR3 sequence (DNA): TGCAGTGCTAGAGATCAGGGGCGTATCACCGGGGAGCTGTTTTTT.